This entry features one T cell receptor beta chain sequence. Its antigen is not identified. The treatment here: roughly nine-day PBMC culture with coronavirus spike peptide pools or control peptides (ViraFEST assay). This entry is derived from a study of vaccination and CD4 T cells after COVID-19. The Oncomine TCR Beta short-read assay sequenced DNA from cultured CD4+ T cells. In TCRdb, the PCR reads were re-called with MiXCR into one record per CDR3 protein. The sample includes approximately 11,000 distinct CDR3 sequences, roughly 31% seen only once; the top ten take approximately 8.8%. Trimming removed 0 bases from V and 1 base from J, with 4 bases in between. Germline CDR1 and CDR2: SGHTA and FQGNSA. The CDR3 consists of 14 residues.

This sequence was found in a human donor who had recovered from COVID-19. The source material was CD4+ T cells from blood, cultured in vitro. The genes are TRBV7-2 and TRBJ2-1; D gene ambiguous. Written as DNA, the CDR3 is TGTGCCAGCAGCTTAGCCCAATCCTACAATGAGCAGTTCTTC. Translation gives CASSLAQSYNEQFF.